A selection of T cell receptor beta chains follows, all from one sample in a study of blood T cell repertoires in COVID-19. Sequenced by immunoSEQ multiplex PCR; TCRdb stores in-frame clones only, minus some. The table lists around 250,000 clones, about 83% of them singletons. The sequenced sample was peripheral blood. These TCRs come from a man aged 25-40 years who had recovered from COVID-19. Each CDR3 is given with its conserved first and last residue. The D gene is left open where the match is weak. For some rows the clone size is stated as once, few or many, or as a class when expanded; others skip it.

TRBJ2-3	TRBV5-1	.	.	CASSPQSRRDTQYF	TGCGCCAGCAGCCCCCAAAGCCGAAGAGATACGCAGTATTTT
TRBJ2-5	TRBV7-9	.	.	CASSQLETQYF	TGTGCCAGCAGCCAACTGGAGACCCAGTACTTC
TRBJ1-1	TRBV18	few	.	CASSPPQAGSTEAFF	TGTGCCAGCTCACCACCCCAGGCTGGGTCCACTGAAGCTTTCTTT
TRBJ2-3	TRBV24-1	few	TRBD2	CAPVPQRGRTDTQYF	TGTGCCCCCGTCCCCCAGCGGGGTAGGACAGATACGCAGTATTTT
TRBJ1-1	TRBV6-5	.	TRBD1	CATALRGRDTEAFF	TGTGCCACGGCTCTCAGGGGGCGGGACACTGAAGCTTTCTTT
TRBJ2-3	TRBV4-2	.	TRBD2	CASSLELAGGVSTDTQYF	TGTGCCAGCAGCCTAGAACTAGCGGGGGGCGTTAGCACAGATACGCAGTATTTT
TRBJ1-1	TRBV6-1	.	.	CASSEDRSPTEAFF	TGTGCCAGCAGTGAAGACAGGTCTCCCACTGAAGCTTTCTTT
TRBJ1-4	TRBV28	.	TRBD1	CASGRPSGTATNEKLFF	TGTGCCAGCGGGAGACCCTCCGGGACAGCAACTAATGAAAAACTGTTTTTT
TRBJ2-3	TRBV5-1	.	TRBD2	CASTLGLLAGGGTDTQYF	TGCGCCAGCACTCTCGGGTTGCTAGCGGGGGGTGGCACAGATACGCAGTATTTT
TRBJ2-3	TRBV4-1	.	.	CASSPSGEPRDTQYF	TGCGCCAGCAGCCCGTCCGGGGAACCGAGGGATACGCAGTATTTT
TRBJ2-5	TRBV6-1	.	.	CASSVAEQETQYF	TGTGCCAGCAGTGTAGCAGAGCAAGAGACCCAGTACTTC
TRBJ2-7	TRBV6-6	.	.	CASSYSKTSYEQYF	TGTGCCAGCAGTTACTCGAAGACTTCCTACGAGCAGTACTTC
TRBJ1-1	TRBV10-2	.	TRBD1	CASSRTGAGEAFF	TGCGCCAGTTCACGGACAGGGGCCGGTGAAGCTTTCTTT
TRBJ1-5	TRBV5-8	.	TRBD1	CASSLTGDQPQHF	TGTGCCAGCAGCTTGACAGGGGATCAGCCCCAGCATTTT
TRBJ2-7	TRBV6-2/TRBV6-3	.	TRBD2	CASSYELAAFYEQYF	TGTGCCAGCAGTTACGAGCTAGCGGCTTTCTACGAGCAGTACTTC
TRBJ2-1	TRBV9	.	TRBD2	CASSGGTSGNQFF	TGTGCCAGCAGCGGCGGAACTAGCGGGAATCAGTTCTTC
TRBJ2-2	TRBV6-2/TRBV6-3	few	.	CASSWGASATGELFF	TGTGCCAGCAGTTGGGGAGCTAGCGCCACCGGGGAGCTGTTTTTT
TRBJ2-5	TRBV28	.	TRBD2	CASNPLAGGFIGTQYF	TGTGCCAGCAACCCACTAGCGGGGGGGTTTATCGGGACCCAGTACTTC
TRBJ1-6	TRBV2	.	.	CASYEVQNSPLHF	TGTGCCAGCTATGAGGTGCAGAATTCACCCCTCCACTTT
TRBJ1-1	TRBV3-1/TRBV3-2	.	TRBD1	CASSRNRGTEAFF	TGTGCCAGCAGCCGAAACAGGGGCACTGAAGCTTTCTTT
TRBJ1-1	TRBV7-9	.	.	CASSLPTGGVTEAFF	TGTGCCAGCAGCTTACCAACAGGTGGGGTCACTGAAGCTTTCTTT
TRBJ2-3	TRBV10-3	.	TRBD2	CAISESPSSGSTDTQYF	TGTGCCATCAGTGAGTCCCCCAGTAGCGGGAGCACAGATACGCAGTATTTT
TRBJ2-2	TRBV3-1/TRBV3-2	once	TRBD2	CASSQGLAGGLTGELFF	TGTGCCAGCAGCCAAGGACTAGCGGGGGGGCTTACCGGGGAGCTGTTTTTT
TRBJ2-2	TRBV7-2	.	.	CASSLRGGETGELFF	TGTGCCAGCAGCTTAAGGGGGGGCGAAACCGGGGAGCTGTTTTTT
TRBJ1-5	TRBV24-1	.	.	CATSDFKGEGFNQPQHF	TGTGCCACCAGTGATTTCAAGGGGGAGGGATTCAATCAGCCCCAGCATTTT
TRBJ1-2	TRBV10-3	.	.	CASRGDLNYGYTF	TGTGCCTCCCGGGGGGATCTCAACTATGGCTACACCTTC
TRBJ2-7	TRBV6-1	.	TRBD1	CASSESLGQGRNEQYF	TGTGCCAGCAGTGAGAGCCTGGGACAGGGTAGAAACGAGCAGTACTTC
TRBJ2-6	TRBV7-6	.	.	CASSPTREGANVLTF	TGTGCCAGCAGCCCCACCAGGGAAGGGGCCAACGTCCTGACTTTC
TRBJ2-5	TRBV7-3	.	TRBD2	CASSPVEGRGGLETQYF	TGTGCCAGCAGCCCGGTTGAGGGGCGGGGGGGCCTTGAGACCCAGTACTTC
TRBJ2-5	TRBV7-6	once	.	CASSSDRQETQYF	TGTGCCAGCAGCTCGGACAGACAAGAGACCCAGTACTTC
TRBJ1-4	TRBV5-4	.	TRBD1	CASSLSGGGEKLFF	TGTGCCAGCAGCTTGTCAGGGGGTGGAGAAAAACTGTTTTTT
TRBJ1-2	TRBV2	.	.	CASRLAGTDYGYTF	TGTGCCAGCAGGCTAGCGGGGACCGATTATGGCTACACCTTC
TRBJ2-2	TRBV28	.	TRBD1	CASILGTGDTGELFF	TGTGCCAGCATACTAGGGACAGGGGACACCGGGGAGCTGTTTTTT
TRBJ1-6	TRBV19	few	.	CASSTAEGSASPLHF	TGTGCCAGTAGTACCGCAGAGGGTTCCGCTTCACCCCTCCACTTT
TRBJ1-3	TRBV9	once	.	CASSVAGRSSGNTIYF	TGTGCCAGCAGCGTTGCGGGCAGAAGCTCTGGAAACACCATATATTTT
TRBJ2-2	TRBV5-1	few	.	CASSLGGAGGTGELFF	TGCGCCAGCAGCTTGGGTGGGGCCGGTGGCACCGGGGAGCTGTTTTTT
TRBJ2-2	TRBV18	.	TRBD2	CASSPPSAGANTGELFF	TGTGCCAGCTCACCACCGTCGGCGGGAGCGAACACCGGGGAGCTGTTTTTT
TRBJ1-2	TRBV7-2	.	TRBD1	CASSFRTGQGNYGYTF	TGTGCCAGCAGCTTCAGAACGGGACAGGGGAACTATGGCTACACCTTC
TRBJ2-6	TRBV6-4	many	.	CASSDTGSGANVLTF	TGTGCCAGCTCGGACACAGGGTCCGGGGCCAACGTCCTGACTTTC
TRBJ2-5	TRBV7-3	.	TRBD2	CASSLVGGGNQETQYF	TGTGCCAGCAGCCTAGTGGGCGGGGGGAACCAAGAGACCCAGTACTTC
TRBJ2-2	TRBV9	.	TRBD2	CASSGVAGGKNTGELFF	TGTGCCAGCAGCGGCGTAGCGGGGGGGAAAAACACCGGGGAGCTGTTTTTT
TRBJ2-5	TRBV5-4	.	.	CASRPEWEETQYF	TGTGCCAGCAGACCGGAGTGGGAAGAGACCCAGTACTTC
TRBJ2-7	TRBV5-1	.	TRBD1	CASSWNLRDRSYEQYF	TGCGCCAGCAGCTGGAACCTCCGGGACAGATCCTACGAGCAGTACTTC
TRBJ1-4	TRBV27	.	TRBD1	CASSSTGQGREKLFF	TGTGCCAGCAGTTCCACCGGACAGGGCCGGGAAAAACTGTTTTTT
TRBJ2-2	TRBV6-5	.	TRBD2	CASSYRGLDGGELFF	TGTGCCAGCAGTTACCGGGGACTAGATGGCGGGGAGCTGTTTTTT
TRBJ1-5	TRBV29-1	.	TRBD1	CSVQTGGDQPQHF	TGCAGCGTGCAGACAGGGGGAGATCAGCCCCAGCATTTT
TRBJ1-6	TRBV5-1	.	.	CASAPDYNSPLHF	TGCGCCAGCGCACCAGACTATAATTCACCCCTCCACTTT
TRBJ1-2	TRBV5-5	.	TRBD1	CASSHDRDYTF	TGTGCCAGCAGCCATGACAGGGACTACACCTTC
TRBJ1-6	TRBV24-1	few	.	CATSDSSGGDKVYNSPLHF	TGTGCCACCAGTGATTCCTCGGGAGGGGATAAGGTCTATAATTCACCCCTCCACTTT
TRBJ1-1	TRBV7-9	.	TRBD1	CARTVSLGTGDTEAFF	TGTGCCAGAACAGTGAGTTTAGGGACAGGGGACACTGAAGCTTTCTTT
TRBJ1-1	TRBV3-1/TRBV3-2	many	.	CASSHVLGALNTEAFF	TGTGCCAGCAGCCACGTTTTGGGGGCATTGAACACTGAAGCTTTCTTT
TRBJ2-5	TRBV6-5	.	TRBD2	CASSRTGTSGETQYF	TGTGCCAGCAGCAGAACCGGGACTAGCGGAGAGACCCAGTACTTC
TRBJ2-1	TRBV6-6	.	.	CASTPQVFYNEQFF	TGTGCCAGCACTCCACAGGTCTTTTACAATGAGCAGTTCTTC
TRBJ1-1	TRBV13	once	.	CASSLEASGTEAFF	TGTGCCAGCAGCTTAGAGGCAAGCGGGACTGAAGCTTTCTTT